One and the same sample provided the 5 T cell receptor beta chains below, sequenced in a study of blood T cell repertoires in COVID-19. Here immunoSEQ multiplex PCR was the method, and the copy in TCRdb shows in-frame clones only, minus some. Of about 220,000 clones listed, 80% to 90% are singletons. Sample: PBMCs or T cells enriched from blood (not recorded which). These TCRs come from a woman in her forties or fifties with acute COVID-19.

This chain's CDR3 is CSASNRRGNTIYF. In nucleotides, the CDR3 is TGCAGTGCTAGTAACAGGCGTGGAAACACCATATATTTT. V and J are TRBV20-1 and TRBJ1-3, with D perhaps TRBD1 (5 bases). V lost 3 bases to trimming and J lost 3 bases, with 9 bases between them. The CDR3 totals 13 residues. Per germline, CDR1 DFQATT and CDR2 SNEGSKA (reference sequence).

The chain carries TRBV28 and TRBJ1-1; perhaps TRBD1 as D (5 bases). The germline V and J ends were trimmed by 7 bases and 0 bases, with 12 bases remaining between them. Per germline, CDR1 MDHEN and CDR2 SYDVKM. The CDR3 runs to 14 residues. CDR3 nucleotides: TGTGCCAGCACCCTAGCGACAGTGAACACTGAAGCTTTCTTT. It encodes CASTLATVNTEAFF.

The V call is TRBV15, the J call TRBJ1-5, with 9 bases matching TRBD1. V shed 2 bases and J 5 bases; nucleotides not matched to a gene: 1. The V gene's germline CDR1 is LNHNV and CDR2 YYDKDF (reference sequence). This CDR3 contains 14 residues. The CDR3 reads CATSRRQGDQPQHF. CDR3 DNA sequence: TGTGCCACCAGCAGACGACAGGGGGATCAGCCCCAGCATTTT.

CDR3 sequence reads: CAISEMGAGNEKLFF. CDR3 DNA sequence: TGTGCCATCAGTGAGATGGGGGCCGGTAATGAAAAACTGTTTTTT. V gene TRBV10-3 combines with J gene TRBJ1-4; TRBD1 is a possible D gene (6 bases). V was cut by 2 bases and J by 4 bases, with 11 bases left in between. This CDR3 region has 15 residues. Germline CDR1 reads ENHRY; CDR2 reads SYGVKD.

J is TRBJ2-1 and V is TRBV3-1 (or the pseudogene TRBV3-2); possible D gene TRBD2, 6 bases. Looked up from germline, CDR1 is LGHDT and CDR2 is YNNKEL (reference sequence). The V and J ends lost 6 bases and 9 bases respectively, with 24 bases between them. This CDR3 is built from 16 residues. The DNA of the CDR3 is TGTGCCAGCAGTCGGGGAGGAGAGATGGGAATAGGTGAGCAGTTCTTC. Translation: CASSRGGEMGIGEQFF.